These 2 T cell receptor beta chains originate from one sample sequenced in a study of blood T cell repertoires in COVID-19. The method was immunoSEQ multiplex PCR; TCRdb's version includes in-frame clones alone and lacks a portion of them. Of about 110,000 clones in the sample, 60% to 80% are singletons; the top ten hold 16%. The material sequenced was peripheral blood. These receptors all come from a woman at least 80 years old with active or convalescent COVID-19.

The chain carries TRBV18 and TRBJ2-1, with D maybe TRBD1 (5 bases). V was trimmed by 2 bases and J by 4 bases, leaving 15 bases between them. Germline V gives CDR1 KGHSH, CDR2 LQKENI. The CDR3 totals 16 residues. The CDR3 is CASSPFSRVNYNEQFF. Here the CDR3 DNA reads TGTGCCAGCTCACCATTTTCCAGGGTGAATTACAATGAGCAGTTCTTC.

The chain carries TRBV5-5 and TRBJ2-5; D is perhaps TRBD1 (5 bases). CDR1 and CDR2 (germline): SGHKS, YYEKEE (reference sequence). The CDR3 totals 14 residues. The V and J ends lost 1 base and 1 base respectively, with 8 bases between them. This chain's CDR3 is CASSLQGSQETQYF. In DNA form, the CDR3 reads TGTGCCAGCAGCTTGCAGGGTTCCCAAGAGACCCAGTACTTC.